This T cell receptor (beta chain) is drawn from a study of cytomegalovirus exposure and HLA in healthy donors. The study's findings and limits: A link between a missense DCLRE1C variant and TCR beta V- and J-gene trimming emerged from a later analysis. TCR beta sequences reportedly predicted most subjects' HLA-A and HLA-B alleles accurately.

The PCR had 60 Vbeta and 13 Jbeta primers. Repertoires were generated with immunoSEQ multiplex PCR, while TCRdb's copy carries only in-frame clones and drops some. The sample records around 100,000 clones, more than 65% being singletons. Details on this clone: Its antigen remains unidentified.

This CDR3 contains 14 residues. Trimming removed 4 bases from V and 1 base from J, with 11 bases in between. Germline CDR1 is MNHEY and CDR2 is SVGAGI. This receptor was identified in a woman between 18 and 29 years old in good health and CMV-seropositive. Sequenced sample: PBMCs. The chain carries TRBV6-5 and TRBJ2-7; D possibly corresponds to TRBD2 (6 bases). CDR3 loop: CASSWEVGSYEQYF. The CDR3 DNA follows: TGTGCCAGCAGTTGGGAGGTCGGTTCCTACGAGCAGTACTTC.